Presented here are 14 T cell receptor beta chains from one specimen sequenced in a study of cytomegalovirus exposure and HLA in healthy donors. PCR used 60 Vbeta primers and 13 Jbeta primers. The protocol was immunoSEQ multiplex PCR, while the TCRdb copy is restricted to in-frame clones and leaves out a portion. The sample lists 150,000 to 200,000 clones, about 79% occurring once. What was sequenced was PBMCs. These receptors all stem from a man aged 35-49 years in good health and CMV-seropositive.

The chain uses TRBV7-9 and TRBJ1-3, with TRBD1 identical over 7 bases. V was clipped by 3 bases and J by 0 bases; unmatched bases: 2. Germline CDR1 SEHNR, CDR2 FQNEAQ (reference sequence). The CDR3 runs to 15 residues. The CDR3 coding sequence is TGTGCCAGCAGCTTGGCAGGGGGCTCTGGAAACACCATATATTTT. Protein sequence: CASSLAGGSGNTIYF.

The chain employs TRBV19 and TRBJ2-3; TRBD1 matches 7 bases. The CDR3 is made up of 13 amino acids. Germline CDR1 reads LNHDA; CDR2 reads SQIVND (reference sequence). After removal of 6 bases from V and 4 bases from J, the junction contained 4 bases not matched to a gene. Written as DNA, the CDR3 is TGTGCCAGTAGCAGTACAGGGGCAGATACGCAGTATTTT. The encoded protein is CASSSTGADTQYF.

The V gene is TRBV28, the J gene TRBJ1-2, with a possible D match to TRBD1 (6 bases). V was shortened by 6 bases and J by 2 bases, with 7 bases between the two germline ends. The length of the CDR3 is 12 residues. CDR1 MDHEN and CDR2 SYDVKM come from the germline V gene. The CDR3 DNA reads TGTGCCAGCAGCCAGGGGAACTATGGCTACACCTTC. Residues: CASSQGNYGYTF.

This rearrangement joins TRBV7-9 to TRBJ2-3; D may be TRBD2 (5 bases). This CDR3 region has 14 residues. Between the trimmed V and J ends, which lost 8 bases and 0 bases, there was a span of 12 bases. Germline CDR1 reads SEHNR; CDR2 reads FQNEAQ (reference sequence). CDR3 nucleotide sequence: TGTGCCAGCGGAGGAGCGAGTAGCACAGATACGCAGTATTTT. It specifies CASGGASSTDTQYF.

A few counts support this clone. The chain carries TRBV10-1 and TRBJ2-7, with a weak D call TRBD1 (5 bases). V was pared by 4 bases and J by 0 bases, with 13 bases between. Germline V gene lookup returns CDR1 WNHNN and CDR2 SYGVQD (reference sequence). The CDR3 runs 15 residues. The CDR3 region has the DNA TGCGCCAGCAGTGGGGGCTTACAAAACTCCTACGAGCAGTACTTC. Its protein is CASSGGLQNSYEQYF.

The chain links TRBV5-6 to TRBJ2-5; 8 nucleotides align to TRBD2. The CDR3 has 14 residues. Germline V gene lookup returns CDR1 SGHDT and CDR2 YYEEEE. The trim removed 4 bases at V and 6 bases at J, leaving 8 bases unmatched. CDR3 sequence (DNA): TGTGCCAGCAGCAAAACGGGGGGGTTACAGACCCAGTACTTC. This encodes CASSKTGGLQTQYF.

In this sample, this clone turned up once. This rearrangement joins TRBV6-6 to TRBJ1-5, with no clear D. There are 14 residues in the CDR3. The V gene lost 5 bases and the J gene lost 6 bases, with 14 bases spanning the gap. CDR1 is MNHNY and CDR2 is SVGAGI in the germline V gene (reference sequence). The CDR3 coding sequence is TGTGCCAGCAGTCCAGCCGCGCCGGGTCAGCCCCAGCATTTT. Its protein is CASSPAAPGQPQHF.

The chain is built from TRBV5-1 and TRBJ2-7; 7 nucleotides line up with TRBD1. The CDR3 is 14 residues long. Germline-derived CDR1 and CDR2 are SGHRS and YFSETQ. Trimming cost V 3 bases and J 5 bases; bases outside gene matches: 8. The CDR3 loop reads CASSYRGRGDEQYF. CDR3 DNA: TGCGCCAGCAGCTACAGGGGTCGGGGTGACGAGCAGTACTTC.

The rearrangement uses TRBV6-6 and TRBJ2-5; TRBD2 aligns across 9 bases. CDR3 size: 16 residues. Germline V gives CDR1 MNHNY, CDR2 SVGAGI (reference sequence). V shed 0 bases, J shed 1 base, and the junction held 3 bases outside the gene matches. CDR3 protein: CASSYSKREVQETQYF. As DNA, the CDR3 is TGTGCCAGCAGTTACTCGAAGCGGGAGGTCCAAGAGACCCAGTACTTC.

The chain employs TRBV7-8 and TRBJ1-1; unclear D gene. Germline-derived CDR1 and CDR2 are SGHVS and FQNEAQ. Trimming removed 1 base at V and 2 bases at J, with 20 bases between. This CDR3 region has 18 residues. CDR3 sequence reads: CASSLGRRRGFLNTEAFF. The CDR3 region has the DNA TGTGCCAGCAGCTTAGGGCGGCGGCGCGGTTTCTTAAACACTGAAGCTTTCTTT. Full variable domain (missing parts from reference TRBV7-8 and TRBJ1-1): GAGVSQSPRYKVAKRGQDVALRCDPISGHVSLFWYQQALGQGPEFLTYFQNEAQLDKSGLPSDRFFAERPEGSVSTLKIQRTQQEDSAVYLCASSLGRRRGFLNTEAFFGQGTRLTVV.

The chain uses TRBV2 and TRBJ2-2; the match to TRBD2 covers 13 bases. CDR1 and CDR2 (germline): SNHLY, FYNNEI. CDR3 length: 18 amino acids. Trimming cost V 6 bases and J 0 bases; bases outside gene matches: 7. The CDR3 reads CASRETSGRPPNTGELFF. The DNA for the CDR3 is TGTGCCAGCAGGGAGACTAGCGGGAGGCCCCCGAACACCGGGGAGCTGTTTTTT. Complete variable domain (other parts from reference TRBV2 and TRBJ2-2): EPEVTQTPSHQVTQMGQEVILRCVPISNHLYFYWYRQILGQKVEFLVSFYNNEISEKSEIFDDQFSVERPDGSNFTLKIRSTKLEDSAMYFCASRETSGRPPNTGELFFGEGSRLTVL.

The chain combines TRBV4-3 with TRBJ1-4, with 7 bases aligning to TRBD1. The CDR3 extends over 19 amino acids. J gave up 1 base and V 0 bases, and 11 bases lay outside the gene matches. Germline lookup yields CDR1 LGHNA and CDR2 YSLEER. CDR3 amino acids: CASSQDQVDRRGTNEKLFF. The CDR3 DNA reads TGCGCCAGCAGCCAAGATCAGGTGGACAGGAGGGGAACTAATGAAAAACTGTTTTTT.

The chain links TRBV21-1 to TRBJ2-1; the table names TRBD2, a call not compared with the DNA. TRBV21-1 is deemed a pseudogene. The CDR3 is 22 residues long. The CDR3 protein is CASSKVPGYRGRERRVYNEQFF. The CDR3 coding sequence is TGTGCCAGCAGCAAAGTTCCGGGTTACCGAGGGCGGGAGCGACGGGTTTACAATGAGCAGTTCTTC.

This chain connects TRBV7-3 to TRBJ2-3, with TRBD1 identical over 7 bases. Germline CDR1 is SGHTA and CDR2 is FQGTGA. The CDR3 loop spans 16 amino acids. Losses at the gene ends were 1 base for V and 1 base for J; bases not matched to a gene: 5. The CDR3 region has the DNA TGTGCCAGCAGCTTAAATTTCGGACAGGGCACAGATACGCAGTATTTT. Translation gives CASSLNFGQGTDTQYF.